This T cell receptor (beta chain) was captured in a study of blood T cells in healthy people across ages. The CDR3 has 16 amino acids. Germline CDR1 and CDR2: MNHNY and SVGAGI (reference sequence). The V end was cut by 3 bases, the J end by 0 bases, with 12 bases between. Sample-barcoded 5' priming and a J-beta primer mix drove a second PCR of about 6 to 12 cycles. MiXCR was run by TCRdb on the 5' RACE reads, yielding one entry per CDR3 protein. The table records 1.5 million to 2 million distinct CDR3 sequences, just under 50% of them present only once. This clonotype has only a few counts. At least 5 micrograms of total RNA were extracted per sample.

Sequencing input: blood. The chain joins TRBV6-6 to TRBJ2-4, with a possible D match to TRBD1 (6 bases). This receptor was identified in a woman aged 40 to 49 in good health. The CDR3 region is CASSYGQYLAKNIQYF. The CDR3 region has the DNA TGTGCCAGCAGTTATGGACAGTACCTAGCCAAAAACATTCAGTACTTC.